The clone carrying this T cell receptor (beta chain) has just one count. As yet, its antigen is unknown. The CDR3 has 16 residues. J lost 6 bases, V lost 8 bases, and 14 bases had no gene match. Germline CDR1 is SGHRS and CDR2 is YFSETQ. Produced via immunoSEQ multiplex PCR; TCRdb's table is partial and in-frame only. The table records roughly 38,000 clones, roughly 80% of them present only once. The record originates from a study of PD-L1 blockade in urothelial cancer. At the level of the study: Atezolizumab therapy began for patients at some point between 2014 and 2016, dosed at 1,200 mg intravenously every 3 weeks. Male patients with bladder-origin urothelial cancer numbered twenty-five of 29. A median blood sample held about 140,000 T cells and approximately 80,000 unique TCRs.

Study results and limitations: Lower than median blood TCR clonality before treatment predicted better survival.

The starting material was PBMCs, obtained around atezolizumab (anti-PD-L1) treatment. The rearrangement joins TRBV5-1 to TRBJ2-2; 9 bases fit TRBD2. The source is a man in his sixties or seventies with urothelial cancer. The CDR3 region has the DNA TGCGCCAGTACCACTCGGGGTAGCGGGAGCCCCGGGGAGCTGTTTTTT. Its translation: CASTTRGSGSPGELFF.